One sample yielded the 13 T cell receptor beta chains listed below, sequenced in a study of T cells in Graves' hyperthyroidism and ophthalmopathy. RNA transcripts provided the source from which TCR beta CDR3 regions were amplified. HTBI primers drove first-round RT-PCR of the TCR CDR3. Using its own MiXCR run on the multiplex PCR reads, TCRdb lists one record per CDR3 protein. The table shows more than 500,000 distinct CDR3 sequences, with roughly 16% occurring only once. The specimen was blood. The receptors derive from a woman aged 30 to 39 with Graves' hyperthyroidism.

The J gene is TRBJ1-4, the V gene TRBV5-8; D remains unclear. Trimming removed 0 bases at V and 6 bases at J, with 6 bases between. This CDR3 is 13 amino acids long. Germline CDR1 SGHTS, CDR2 YDEGEE. DNA of the CDR3: TGTGCCAGCAGCTTGGCAGGTTATGAAAAACTGTTTTTT. Translated, it gives CASSLAGYEKLFF. Using reference TRBV5-8 and TRBJ1-4 for the parts outside the CDR3, the full variable domain is EAGVTQSPTHLIKTRGQQATLRCSPISGHTSVYWYQQALGLGLQFLLWYDEGEERNRGNFPPRFSGRQFPNYSSELNVNALELEDSALYLCASSLAGYEKLFFGSGTQLSVL.

This clonotype was observed many times. The V and J genes are TRBV2 and TRBJ2-7; D gene ambiguous. The CDR3 loop spans 15 amino acids. Germline values: CDR1 SNHLY, CDR2 FYNNEI. Trimming removed 1 base from V and 1 base from J, with 11 bases in between. The CDR3 is CASSEGRLGSYEQYF. For the CDR3, the DNA is TGTGCCAGCAGTGAAGGTCGGCTAGGATCCTACGAGCAGTACTTC.

This clonotype was observed a handful of times. V is TRBV12-5 and J is TRBJ2-3, with D perhaps TRBD1 (6 bases). The CDR3 totals 14 residues. With 5 bases removed from V and 12 bases from J, the gap between germline ends came to 21 bases. Germline CDR1 is LGHNT and CDR2 is FRNRAP. The CDR3 protein is CASGASKWGPSQYF. CDR3 nucleotide sequence: TGTGCTAGTGGTGCCTCAAAGTGGGGGCCGTCCCAGTATTTT.

The rearrangement uses TRBV25-1 and TRBJ2-7; 8 bases are a match to TRBD1. V was pared by 9 bases and J by 4 bases, with 8 bases of the junction left unmatched. CDR3 size: 13 residues. From germline, CDR1 is MGHDK and CDR2 SYGVNS. The CDR3 sequence is CASKVDRAYEQYF. In DNA form, the CDR3 reads TGTGCCAGTAAAGTGGACAGGGCATACGAGCAGTACTTC.

This clonotype has a handful of counts. The V and J genes are TRBV27 and TRBJ2-7, with TRBD2 identical over 10 bases. Per the germline V gene, CDR1 is MNHEY and CDR2 is SMNVEV (reference sequence). The CDR3 loop spans 15 amino acids. V was clipped by 1 base and J by 5 bases; unmatched bases: 5. CDR3 sequence (DNA): TGTGCCAGCAGTTTATTGGGGACTAGCGTGAACGAGCAGTACTTC. This translates into CASSLLGTSVNEQYF.

This clonotype was seen a handful of times. Relative to the germline gene, one junction end is altered; a read error may explain this. This chain joins TRBV3-1 and TRBJ2-4; D might be TRBD1 or TRBD2, each matching 5 bases. The CDR3 totals 15 residues. Germline lookup yields CDR1 LGHDT and CDR2 YNNKEL (reference sequence). The CDR3 region has the DNA TGTGCCGGCAGCCAGGGACCCAACGGAGGCGACATTCAGTACTTC. Translation: CAGSQGPNGGDIQYF.

The chain combines TRBV27 with TRBJ2-7; D is perhaps TRBD2 (5 bases). Trimming cost V 3 bases and J 2 bases, with 14 bases left between them. Germline CDR1 MNHEY, CDR2 SMNVEV (reference sequence). The CDR3 covers 15 residues. The CDR3 DNA follows: TGTGCCAGCAGTTTTAGTAGGCTAGCTCCCTACGAGCAGTACTTC. This translates into CASSFSRLAPYEQYF.

In this sample, this clonotype turned up many times. The J gene is TRBJ1-5, the V gene TRBV12-3 or TRBV12-4; D ambiguous. The CDR3 is 17 amino acids. V gave up 1 base and J gave up 2 bases, with 15 bases separating them. CDR3 loop: CASSLGWENRGNQPQHF. CDR3 DNA: TGTGCCAGCAGTTTAGGATGGGAGAATCGGGGCAATCAGCCCCAGCATTTT.

To note about this clonotype: A much larger clone is a single base away; this may be a read error. J is TRBJ2-1 and V is TRBV2; 7 bases are a match to TRBD2. CDR1 SNHLY and CDR2 FYNNEI come from the germline V gene. CDR3 length equals 16 residues. With 2 bases clipped from V and 2 bases from J, the junction kept 6 bases outside the gene matches. This CDR3 is CASSEPTSEAYNEQFF. Written as DNA, the CDR3 is TGTGCCAGCAGTGAACCAACTAGCGAAGCCTACAATGAGCAGTTCTTC.

The gene calls are TRBV9 and TRBJ2-2, with 9 nucleotides matching TRBD2. With V trimmed by 4 bases and J by 5 bases, 6 bases remained unmatched. Germline values: CDR1 SGDLS, CDR2 YYNGEE. The CDR3 is 15 amino acids. The CDR3 bases are TGTGCCAGCAGCCTTATTAGCGGGGGAACCGGGGAGCTGTTTTTT. As protein: CASSLISGGTGELFF.

The chain has TRBV7-6 and TRBJ2-2; 10 nucleotides match TRBD2. The V gene end was trimmed by 7 bases and the J gene end by 5 bases; junction bases not matched to a gene: 16. The germline CDR1 and CDR2 sequences are SGHVS and FNYEAQ. The CDR3 is 18 residues long. CDR3 sequence: CASTNPGTSVVGTGELFF. Written as DNA, the CDR3 is TGTGCCAGCACCAATCCCGGGACTAGCGTTGTGGGTACCGGGGAGCTGTTTTTT.

This clonotype was detected a few times. The CDR3 does not end in the conserved phenylalanine or tryptophan, so this is likely a read error. The V call is TRBV20-1, the J call TRBJ1-2; tentatively, D is TRBD1 (6 bases). The CDR3 covers 14 residues. V dropped 3 bases and J dropped 4 bases, with 15 bases sitting between them. Germline values: CDR1 DFQATT, CDR2 SNEGSKA (reference sequence). CDR3 DNA sequence: TGCAGTGCTAGTGAAACGACAGGCTCCTATGGCTACACCCTC. Protein product: CSASETTGSYGYTL.

This clonotype was seen at least ten times. The chain carries TRBV5-1 and TRBJ2-7; a possible D gene is TRBD2 (6 bases). The CDR3 is 14 amino acids. Trimming stripped 0 bases from V and 3 bases from J, with 10 bases between. Germline V CDR1 and CDR2: SGHRS, YFSETQ. CDR3 residues: CASSLDGGNYEQYF. The CDR3 nucleotides are TGCGCCAGCAGCTTGGACGGCGGGAACTACGAGCAGTACTTC.